This entry features one T cell receptor beta chain sequence. Its antigen is not known. The sample is drawn from a study of early T cells in non-severe SARS-CoV-2 infection. Study-wide background: Sequenced bulk RNA came from whole blood that was unsorted, and chains were unpaired. Study-wide findings and caveats: Using VDJdb, the matching emphasized anti-spike CD8 responses while missing private and CD4 specificities.

The CDR3 spans 15 residues. The germline V gene has CDR1 KGHSH and CDR2 LQKENI. V was pared by 3 bases and J by 9 bases, with 7 bases of the junction left unmatched. Individual cDNA molecules received unique molecular identifiers. TCRdb independently ran MiXCR on the 5' RACE reads; one entry per CDR3 protein. The sample yields some 85,000 distinct CDR3 sequences, approximately 15% seen once. The chain couples TRBV18 to TRBJ2-1; TRBD2 agrees at 11 bases. The source is an adult who was a healthcare worker with PCR-confirmed SARS-CoV-2 infection or an uninfected control (not recorded which). The source material was whole blood. This chain's CDR3 is CASSPIAGGPGEQFF. The CDR3 nucleotides are TGTGCCAGCTCACCTATAGCGGGGGGGCCGGGTGAGCAGTTCTTC.